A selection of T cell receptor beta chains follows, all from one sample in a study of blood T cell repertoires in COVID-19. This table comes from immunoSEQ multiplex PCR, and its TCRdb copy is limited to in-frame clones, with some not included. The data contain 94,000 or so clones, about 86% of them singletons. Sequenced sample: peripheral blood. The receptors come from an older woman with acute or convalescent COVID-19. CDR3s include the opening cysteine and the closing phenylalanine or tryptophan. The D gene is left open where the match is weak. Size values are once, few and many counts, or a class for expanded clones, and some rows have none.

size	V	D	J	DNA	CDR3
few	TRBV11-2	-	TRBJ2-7	TGTGCCAGCAGCTTAACATCGCACGGGTCCTCCTCCTACGAGCAGTACTTC	CASSLTSHGSSSYEQYF
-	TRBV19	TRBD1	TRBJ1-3	TGTGCCAGTAGCGGGACAGGGCGGGTTTCCGGAAACACCATATATTTT	CASSGTGRVSGNTIYF
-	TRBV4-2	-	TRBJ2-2	TGTGCCAGCAGCCAAGGACTAACGACGAACACCGGGGAGCTGTTTTTT	CASSQGLTTNTGELFF
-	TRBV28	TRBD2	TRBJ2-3	TGTGCCAGCAGTGAACTAGCGGGAGGGGCAGATACGCAGTATTTT	CASSELAGGADTQYF
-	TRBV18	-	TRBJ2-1	TGTGCCAGCTCACCGAACAGGGTCCACAATGAGCAGTTCTTC	CASSPNRVHNEQFF
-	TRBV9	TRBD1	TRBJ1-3	TGTGCCAGCAGCCGCGAAGAGGGGACAGCTGGAAACACCATATATTTT	CASSREEGTAGNTIYF
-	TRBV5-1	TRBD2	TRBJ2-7	TGCGCCAGCAGCTTGGGGGGGGCGACTAGCGGGAGCTCCGAGCAGTACTTC	CASSLGGATSGSSEQYF
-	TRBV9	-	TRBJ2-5	TGTGCCAGCAGCGTAAGCCCAGGGCCCAAAGAGACCCAGTACTTC	CASSVSPGPKETQYF
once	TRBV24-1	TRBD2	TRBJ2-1	TGTGCCACCAGTGATACCCCCGGGGTAGCGGGGGGCGGGTCCTACAATGAGCAGTTCTTC	CATSDTPGVAGGGSYNEQFF
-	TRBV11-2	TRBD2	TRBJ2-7	TGTGCCAGCAGCTTAGGGACTAGCGGGAGTCTATACGAGCAGTACTTC	CASSLGTSGSLYEQYF
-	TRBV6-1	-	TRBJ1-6	TGTGCCAGCAGTGAAAAGTGGAAAGGGGAAGCCTATAATTCACCCCTCCACTTT	CASSEKWKGEAYNSPLHF
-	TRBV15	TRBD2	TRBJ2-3	TGTGCCACCATTATAGCGGGACACACAGATACGCAGTATTTT	CATIIAGHTDTQYF
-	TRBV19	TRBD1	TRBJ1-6	TGTGCCAGTAGTGCACTGCTCGGTGGACAGGGAAATTCACCCCTCCACTTT	CASSALLGGQGNSPLHF